The clone carrying this T cell receptor beta chain was seen a few times. Its antigen is still unknown. The data are from a study of T-cell memory formation after mild COVID-19. This CDR3 spans 15 amino acids. With 5 bases removed from V and 3 bases from J, the gap between germline ends came to 17 bases. Germline V lookup: CDR1 DFQATT, CDR2 SNEGSKA (reference sequence). TCR alpha and TCR beta cDNA libraries with sample barcodes and UMIs came from 5'RACE using constant-segment primers. From the 5' RACE reads, TCRdb called clonotypes with MiXCR, one entry per CDR3 protein. The sample contains about 110,000 distinct CDR3 sequences, about a sixth of which appear only once. Overall study findings and caveats: Day 15 to 85 contracting clones showed balanced CD4/CD8; day 15 to 37 expanders favored CD4+.

The sample taken for sequencing was PBMCs or a T cell subset sorted from them (not recorded which). This clonotype was sampled from a man between 18 and 29 years old who had mild COVID-19 (a few samples of this study predate the infection). Cell type and time point are not known. The rearrangement links TRBV20-1 to TRBJ2-1; possibly TRBD1 or TRBD2 for D (6 bases each). In DNA form, the CDR3 reads TGCAGTGCTCTGGGGGGCATCTCACTCTACAATGAGCAGTTCTTC. It translates to CSALGGISLYNEQFF.